Each of the 18 T cell receptor beta chains below was sequenced from the same sample in a study of blood T cell repertoires in COVID-19 (dated by TCRdb to 2020 to 2022). The receptor library was made with the immunoSEQ multiplex PCR assay. Here the immuneACCESS table is served through TCRdb, limited to in-frame sequences with V and J called. Missing clones are a known gap in these copies; in checked studies unresolved V genes cover under half, and the rest lacks a known reason. The sample has around 140,000 clones on record, 76% of them singletons. The ten largest clonotypes hold around 4.8% of the sample. Sequencing was carried out using peripheral blood. Every receptor here comes from a woman aged 80 or over with active or convalescent COVID-19.

The chain uses TRBV29-1 and TRBJ1-2; 10 nucleotides align to TRBD1. V lost 5 bases, J lost 4 bases, and 4 bases stayed unmatched. This CDR3 has 13 residues. Germline V gene sequence: CDR1 SQVTM, CDR2 ANQGSEA. The CDR3 nucleotides read TGCAGCGTTCCCCGGGACAGGGGCTATGGCTACACCTTC. Translation gives CSVPRDRGYGYTF.

V gene TRBV15 combines with J gene TRBJ2-7; TRBD1 agrees at 10 bases. CDR3 size: 14 residues. Germline V lookup: CDR1 LNHNV, CDR2 YYDKDF (reference sequence). Trimming cost V 6 bases and J 2 bases; bases outside gene matches: 4. The CDR3 region is CATREGQGAYEQYF. The CDR3 DNA reads as TGTGCCACCAGAGAAGGACAGGGGGCCTACGAGCAGTACTTC.

This clone was seen a few times. The J gene is TRBJ1-1, the V gene TRBV2; possible D gene TRBD1, 5 bases. The CDR3 has 16 amino acids. The V gene's germline CDR1 is SNHLY and CDR2 FYNNEI. Trimming shortened V by 7 bases and J by 4 bases, and 22 bases separated the two germline ends. The CDR3 DNA follows: TGTGCCAGCATGCGGCTCGGGGGAGGAGGCTCCACTGAAGCTTTCTTT. Its protein is CASMRLGGGGSTEAFF. Full variable domain (remainder filled in from reference TRBV2 and TRBJ1-1): EPEVTQTPSHQVTQMGQEVILRCVPISNHLYFYWYRQILGQKVEFLVSFYNNEISEKSEIFDDQFSVERPDGSNFTLKIRSTKLEDSAMYFCASMRLGGGGSTEAFFGQGTRLTVV.

V gene TRBV5-1 combines with J gene TRBJ2-5, with 10 bases fitting TRBD2. J was trimmed by 3 bases and V by 3 bases; bases with no gene match: 2. CDR1 is SGHRS and CDR2 is YFSETQ in the germline V gene. The CDR3 is 14 residues long. In DNA, the CDR3 is TGCGCCAGCAGCTCTAGCGGGGGAAAAGAGACCCAGTACTTC. This gives the protein CASSSSGGKETQYF.

The chain joins TRBV9 to TRBJ2-1; D is perhaps TRBD2 (6 bases). Germline V gene data show CDR1 as SGDLS and CDR2 as YYNGEE. CDR3 length: 17 amino acids. The V end lost 0 bases, the J end lost 4 bases, and 17 bases lay between the germline ends. CDR3 DNA: TGTGCCAGCAGCGTAGAGGCCCATGCTCGGGGGTACAATGAGCAGTTCTTC. Translated: CASSVEAHARGYNEQFF.

The chain has TRBV7-6 and TRBJ2-1; D perhaps matches TRBD1 (5 bases). V was shortened by 0 bases and J by 2 bases, with 5 bases between the two germline ends. There are 14 residues in the CDR3. The germline CDR1 and CDR2 sequences are SGHVS and FNYEAQ. Written as DNA, the CDR3 is TGTGCCAGCAGCTTAGCGGGGCCCTACAATGAGCAGTTCTTC. Its protein product is CASSLAGPYNEQFF.

V is TRBV6-5 and J is TRBJ2-1; D is possibly TRBD1 (6 bases). Germline CDR1 and CDR2: MNHEY and SVGAGI. V lost 6 bases and J 2 bases, leaving 14 bases between the germline ends. The CDR3 length is 15 residues. The CDR3 bases are TGTGCCAGCAGGAAGGGTAGGGGGACCTACAATGAGCAGTTCTTC. Translated, it gives CASRKGRGTYNEQFF.

The V call is TRBV7-9, the J call TRBJ2-3; tentatively, D is TRBD1 (6 bases). Trimming cost V 5 bases and J 12 bases, with 12 bases left between them. Per the germline V gene, CDR1 is SEHNR and CDR2 is FQNEAQ (reference sequence). The CDR3 is 11 residues long. In nucleotides, the CDR3 is TGTGCCAGCAGCGAGAGGGACACCCAGTATTTT. As protein: CASSERDTQYF.

The chain couples TRBV7-2 to TRBJ2-3, with 13 bases aligning to TRBD2. The CDR3 loop spans 14 amino acids. Trimming cost V 5 bases and J 7 bases; bases outside gene matches: 3. The germline CDR1 and CDR2 sequences are SGHTA and FQGNSA. CDR3 nucleotides: TGTGCCAGCAGCCCGGGACTAGCGGGGAATACGCAGTATTTT. This encodes CASSPGLAGNTQYF.

The CDR3 region is CASSETGGCKLFF. The CDR3 bases are TGCGCCAGCTCAGAGACAGGGGGCTGTAAACTGTTTTTT. The chain is built from TRBV23-1 and TRBJ1-4; 10 bases match TRBD1. TRBV23-1 is labeled an ORF, and its function is uncertain. The CDR3 sequence is 13 residues long. V shed 8 bases, J shed 11 bases, and the junction held 8 bases outside the gene matches.

This rearrangement joins TRBV11-2 to TRBJ1-4, with unresolved D. In germline, CDR1 is SGHAT, CDR2 FQNNGV. V gave up 6 bases and J gave up 2 bases, with 13 bases separating them. The CDR3 has 15 amino acids. The CDR3: CASSPAAATNEKLFF. CDR3 DNA: TGTGCCAGCAGTCCAGCGGCGGCTACTAATGAAAAACTGTTTTTT.

This clone was observed a single time. The chain couples TRBV4-1 to TRBJ2-3; 9 bases line up with TRBD2. Germline V gives CDR1 MGHRA, CDR2 YSYEKL. The CDR3 runs to 17 residues. The J segment lost 2 bases and the V segment lost 0 bases, leaving 6 bases of the junction unmatched. CDR3 sequence reads: CASSQEAGGRNTDTQYF. The CDR3, as DNA: TGCGCCAGCAGCCAAGAGGCGGGGGGGCGTAACACAGATACGCAGTATTTT.

J is TRBJ2-7 and V is TRBV11-1, with 7 bases identical to TRBD1. Germline V gives CDR1 SGHAT, CDR2 FQDESV (reference sequence). The trim removed 9 bases at V and 3 bases at J, leaving 11 bases unmatched. The CDR3 has 14 residues. CDR3 loop: CASSPGTANYEQYF. CDR3 DNA: TGTGCCAGTTCACCCGGGACAGCTAACTACGAGCAGTACTTC.

This clone was seen a handful of times. The gene calls are TRBV15 and TRBJ2-7, with D maybe TRBD1 (6 bases). Germline V gives CDR1 LNHNV, CDR2 YYDKDF (reference sequence). Trimming shortened V by 1 base and J by 4 bases, and 11 bases separated the two germline ends. CDR3 length: 14 amino acids. For the CDR3, the DNA is TGTGCCACCAGCAGAGTCGCCGGACAGTACGAGCAGTACTTC. It is translated as CATSRVAGQYEQYF.

The chain joins TRBV24-1 to TRBJ2-1; 7 bases align to TRBD1. This CDR3 spans 13 amino acids. The germline V gene encodes CDR1 KGHDR and CDR2 SFDVKD. Trimming cost V 6 bases and J 5 bases; bases outside gene matches: 3. The CDR3 region has the DNA TGTGCCACCAGTCCCGGGACAGACAATGAGCAGTTCTTC. Protein sequence: CATSPGTDNEQFF.

This rearrangement joins TRBV7-6 to TRBJ2-2; unclear D gene. Germline V gene lookup returns CDR1 SGHVS and CDR2 FNYEAQ. The CDR3 is 14 residues long. V was trimmed by 2 bases and J by 1 base, leaving 5 bases between them. This CDR3 is CASSLSLNTGELFF. The CDR3 nucleotides are TGTGCCAGCAGCTTAAGCTTGAACACCGGGGAGCTGTTTTTT.

The chain couples TRBV5-1 to TRBJ1-1, with 8 bases lining up with TRBD1. CDR3 size: 13 residues. The germline V gene encodes CDR1 SGHRS and CDR2 YFSETQ. The trim removed 4 bases at V and 9 bases at J, leaving 8 bases unmatched. Here the CDR3 DNA reads TGCGCCAGCAGCCTAACCCAGGGGGCGAAAGCTTTCTTT. It yields the protein CASSLTQGAKAFF.

This sequence joins TRBV7-9 and TRBJ2-3; 8 bases map to TRBD2. There are 16 residues in the CDR3. Germline values: CDR1 SEHNR, CDR2 FQNEAQ (reference sequence). After removal of 0 bases from V and 1 base from J, the junction contained 3 bases not matched to a gene. CDR3 protein: CASSLARAGGTDTQYF. The DNA of the CDR3 is TGTGCCAGCAGCTTAGCAAGAGCGGGGGGCACAGATACGCAGTATTTT.